This TCR beta chain was sequenced in a study of blood T cell repertoires in COVID-19 (dated by TCRdb to 2018 to 2021). At the level of the whole study: Samples from collaborators originated in the United States, Italy and Spain and spanned both the acute and convalescent phases of COVID-19. The prospective study material was composed of cDNA or gDNA derived from T cells, B-cell-depleted T cells, or PBMCs. The dataset comprised deeply sampled blood TCRbeta repertoires from subjects exposed to, actively infected with, or recovered from COVID-19. A freely available public database, intended as a resource for researchers studying the immune response to SARS-CoV-2, is where the repertoires were released. Samples were obtained from the ongoing ImmuneRACE study (first 160 participants) and from 1,200 or so subjects provided by 6 global collaborators. A de-identified subject ID, COVID-19 status, age in years and sex were almost always included in the sample metadata. Where HLA class I and class II types were available, the types were taken from metadata supplied by the sample provider, not from assay-based typing.

TCRbeta CDR3 regions were amplified from genomic DNA using the immunoSEQ Assay, a bias-controlled multiplex PCR. The study's processing was this. The number of nucleated cells in each sample was estimated by amplification of reference gene primers within the assay. Sequence reads were collapsed and filtered to measure the absolute abundance of every unique TCRbeta CDR3 rearrangement. For each sample, productive Simpson clonality was calculated by taking the square root of Simpson's diversity index across productive rearrangements. TCRdb's version of the immuneACCESS table is confined to in-frame rearrangements and falls short of the full clone set. An unresolved V gene accounts for under half of the shortfall where checked; the remainder is of unknown origin. V and J calls and clone size are as listed in that table; D and trimming were resolved from the DNA. Here the sample has roughly 76,000 clones; approximately 80% occur a single time. 15% to 18% of the sample is held by the ten biggest clonotypes.

A word on this clone: Its antigen remains undetermined. No qualities accompany the bases; no much larger clone lies one base away.

Looking up the germline V gene yields CDR1 SGHTA and CDR2 FQGNSA. The trim is 1 base for V and 1 base for J, with a gap of 8 bases between the germline ends. The CDR3, from cysteine to phenylalanine, totals 15 residues. Here the CDR3 DNA is all that survives: 45 bases in frame from base 1. Results the study describes overall, beyond this receptor: How much clinical and demographic metadata was included differed by source and by participant, and the metadata was provided uncurated.

The collaborating institutions used their own protocols to collect whole blood in K2EDTA tubes. For TCRbeta analysis, collaborators shipped samples in one of three forms: frozen whole blood, isolated PBMCs, or DNA extracted from either of those sample types. The sequence joins TRBV7-2 to TRBJ1-5; 5 matching bases give a weak D call of TRBD1. The TCR was taken from a human donor in a cohort sampled during active COVID-19. The source material was peripheral blood. The CDR3 here reads CASSLGAGSNQPQHF. The DNA is TGTGCCAGCAGCTTAGGAGCAGGGAGCAATCAGCCCCAGCATTTT.